This note documents a single T cell receptor (beta chain) sequence. Its antigen remains unknown. The sample belongs to a study of T cells after yellow fever vaccination. Study-wide background: In the case of low-cell-number fractions, SMART-Seq v4 Ultra Low Input was used for preparation. Study-level points and caveats: A large majority of primary-vaccination clones showed up again after the booster (roughly 95% CD4, roughly 91% CD8). Abundant bulk-derived clonotypes could contaminate FACS-sorted repertoires.

V lost 2 bases and J lost 4; bases outside the gene matches: 8. This CDR3 spans 15 amino acids. Germline V gene data show CDR1 as SGHRS and CDR2 as YFSETQ. Conversion of TCR transcripts into cDNA relied on 5'RACE template switching, which added a universal primer site and UMIs. Via MiXCR, TCRdb re-called the 5' RACE reads, giving one row per CDR3 protein. This sample yields about 550,000 distinct CDR3 sequences, of which less than 20% are seen a single time; over 11% belongs to the top ten. The source was PBMCs, collected 15 days after the yellow fever booster vaccination. This rearrangement joins TRBV5-1 to TRBJ1-1; 7 bases align to TRBD1. The source of this sequence is a man younger than 40 who received the YFV17D yellow fever vaccine. DNA of the CDR3: TGCGCCAGCAGCTTATACACAGGGGTTGCCACTGAAGCTTTCTTT. Translating it yields CASSLYTGVATEAFF.